This T cell receptor beta chain comes out of a study of T cells after yellow fever vaccination. Study-wide context: Fractions low in cell number were prepared with SMART-Seq v4 Ultra Low Input.

As concerns this clonotype: Its antigen is unidentified.

V was clipped by 0 bases and J by 3 bases; unmatched bases: 14. There are 21 residues in the CDR3. The V gene's germline CDR1 is MGHRA and CDR2 YSYEKL. Overall study results and limits: Weaker, the secondary response had a peak occurring faster, on day 5 versus 15. From the bulk population, abundant clonotypes could contaminate and appear within FACS-sorted repertoires.

It was through 5'RACE template switching that TCR cDNA was made, with a universal primer site and UMIs added. TCRdb itself ran the 5' RACE reads through MiXCR, one entry per CDR3 protein. The sample lists approximately 550,000 distinct CDR3 sequences; 13% were seen once. The receptor comes from a young man who received the YFV17D yellow fever vaccine. This chain joins TRBV4-1 and TRBJ2-7, with 16 bases lining up with TRBD2. This specimen consisted of PBMCs, obtained on the day of the yellow fever booster vaccination. This CDR3 is CASSQDLGGQGLAGGFYEQYF. CDR3 coding DNA: TGCGCCAGCAGCCAAGATCTGGGCGGACAGGGACTAGCGGGAGGGTTCTACGAGCAGTACTTC.